The 25 T cell receptor beta chains listed next were all sequenced from one sample in a study of OX40 agonist ivuxolimab in advanced cancers. Libraries were made using the immunoSEQ multiplex PCR assay. In TCRdb, the immuneACCESS table is reduced to in-frame sequences with V and J assigned. These tables do not hold every clone; where another copy was compared, an unresolved V gene accounts for under half, and the others remain unexplained. Counted in this sample were tens of thousands of clones; roughly 86% of them appeared once. Jointly, the top ten make up roughly 4% of the sample. Sequencing was performed on CD4+ or CD8+ T cells sorted from blood, taken in a trial of the OX40 agonist ivuxolimab. These TCRs come from an adult with an advanced solid tumor such as melanoma, head and neck, liver or kidney cancer.

The V call is TRBV30, the J call TRBJ1-1; the D is unclear. V was shortened by 2 bases and J by 2 bases, with 9 bases between the two germline ends. Germline values: CDR1 GTSNPN, CDR2 SVGIG (reference sequence). This CDR3 spans 13 amino acids. The CDR3 sequence is CAWSSNRNTEAFF. The CDR3 nucleotides read TGTGCCTGGAGTAGTAACAGAAACACTGAAGCTTTCTTT.

The chain combines TRBV9 with TRBJ2-2, with no clear D. Germline V gene sequence: CDR1 SGDLS, CDR2 YYNGEE. V was cut by 0 bases and J by 2 bases, with 8 bases left in between. The CDR3 is 15 amino acids. The CDR3 loop reads CASSVVLGNTGELFF. The CDR3 bases are TGTGCCAGCAGCGTAGTACTGGGTAACACCGGGGAGCTGTTTTTT.

The rearrangement links TRBV5-5 to TRBJ2-5, with TRBD2 identical over 7 bases. Germline CDR1 is SGHKS and CDR2 is YYEKEE (reference sequence). V dropped 0 bases and J dropped 4; count of bases not matched to a gene: 6. The CDR3 extends over 15 amino acids. The CDR3 DNA follows: TGTGCCAGCAGCTTGGTTCTGGCGGGAGTAGAGACCCAGTACTTC. The encoded protein is CASSLVLAGVETQYF.

This clone came up a few times. The rearrangement joins TRBV6-1 to TRBJ2-5, with 7 bases matching TRBD1. This CDR3 comprises 12 residues. V dropped 7 bases and J dropped 6; count of bases not matched to a gene: 5. Germline V gene lookup returns CDR1 MNHNS and CDR2 SASEGT. CDR3 region: CASNVQGQTQYF. The CDR3 DNA reads as TGTGCCAGCAACGTACAGGGGCAGACCCAGTACTTC.

V usage is TRBV7-2 and J usage is TRBJ2-3; the D gene is possibly TRBD2 (5 bases). The V gene's germline CDR1 is SGHTA and CDR2 FQGNSA. Trimming pared 6 bases from V and 9 bases from J, leaving 16 bases between. The CDR3 spans 13 residues. This CDR3 reads CASSTDPAVTQYF. The CDR3 DNA follows: TGTGCCAGCAGTACGGACCCAGCGGTGACGCAGTATTTT. The whole variable domain, filled in from reference TRBV7-2 and TRBJ2-3, reads GAGVSQSPSNKVTEKGKDVELRCDPISGHTALYWYRQSLGQGLEFLIYFQGNSAPDKSGLPSDRFSAERTGGSVSTLTIQRTQQEDSAVYLCASSTDPAVTQYFGPGTRLTVL.

V usage is TRBV5-6 and J usage is TRBJ2-5; 10 bases fit TRBD2. V shed 0 bases, J shed 2 bases, and the junction held 4 bases outside the gene matches. CDR3 size: 16 residues. Germline V gives CDR1 SGHDT, CDR2 YYEEEE. CDR3 protein: CASSLATSGPQETQYF. The CDR3 DNA is TGTGCCAGCAGCTTGGCGACTAGCGGGCCACAAGAGACCCAGTACTTC.

The chain joins TRBV28 to TRBJ2-7; 9 nucleotides agree with TRBD1. CDR1 is MDHEN, CDR2 SYDVKM, per germline. J was trimmed by 5 bases and V by 8 bases; bases with no gene match: 1. This CDR3 has 11 residues. The CDR3 here is CASRQGDEQYF. The CDR3 DNA reads TGTGCCAGCCGACAGGGGGACGAGCAGTACTTC.

This chain joins TRBV6-1 and TRBJ1-5; D is undetermined. Germline lookup yields CDR1 MNHNS and CDR2 SASEGT. CDR3 length: 13 residues. With 2 bases removed from V and 7 bases from J, the gap between germline ends came to 9 bases. CDR3 coding DNA: TGTGCCAGCAGTGAAAGGCCAGGACAGCCCCAGCATTTT. Its protein is CASSERPGQPQHF.

This chain joins TRBV6-6 and TRBJ2-7, with D possibly being TRBD2 (6 bases). Trimming removed 2 bases from V and 2 bases from J, with 10 bases in between. This CDR3 has 14 residues. Germline lookup yields CDR1 MNHNY and CDR2 SVGAGI (reference sequence). The DNA for the CDR3 is TGTGCCAGCAGTTACAGGGGCGGGACCTACGAGCAGTACTTC. Residues: CASSYRGGTYEQYF.

The rearrangement uses TRBV6-6 and TRBJ2-2; the D is unclear. The CDR3 consists of 16 residues. In germline, CDR1 is MNHNY, CDR2 SVGAGI (reference sequence). The V end was cut by 5 bases, the J end by 6 bases, with 19 bases between. The CDR3: CASSRTVRLGSGELFF. The CDR3 bases are TGTGCCAGCAGTCGGACGGTCCGTCTGGGGTCCGGGGAGCTGTTTTTT.

V gene TRBV5-1 combines with J gene TRBJ1-4; D is perhaps TRBD1 (5 bases). The germline V and J ends were trimmed by 0 bases and 6 bases, with 9 bases remaining between them. Germline V CDR1 and CDR2: SGHRS, YFSETQ. This CDR3 has 14 residues. CDR3 sequence: CASSLDGADEKLFF. The CDR3 region has the DNA TGCGCCAGCAGCTTGGACGGGGCGGATGAAAAACTGTTTTTT. The whole variable domain, remainder taken from reference TRBV5-1 and TRBJ1-4, is KAGVTQTPRYLIKTRGQQVTLSCSPISGHRSVSWYQQTPGQGLQFLFEYFSETQRNKGNFPGRFSGRQFSNSRSEMNVSTLELGDSALYLCASSLDGADEKLFFGSGTQLSVL.

The chain recombines TRBV27 with TRBJ1-4, with TRBD1 matching over 9 bases. V shed 5 bases and J 8 bases; nucleotides not matched to a gene: 9. The CDR3 extends over 15 amino acids. CDR1 MNHEY and CDR2 SMNVEV come from the germline V gene (reference sequence). CDR3: CASSPARQGGEKLFF. For the CDR3, the DNA is TGTGCCAGCAGTCCGGCCCGACAGGGGGGCGAAAAACTGTTTTTT. The full variable domain, in which reference TRBV27 and TRBJ1-4 provide the parts outside the CDR3, is EAQVTQNPRYLITVTGKKLTVTCSQNMNHEYMSWYRQDPGLGLRQIYYSMNVEVTDKGDVPEGYKVSRKEKRNFPLILESPSPNQTSLYFCASSPARQGGEKLFFGSGTQLSVL.

V is TRBV7-2 and J is TRBJ2-1, with a possible D match to TRBD2 (5 bases). Trimming shortened V by 0 bases and J by 6 bases, and 12 bases separated the two germline ends. The CDR3 is 15 amino acids. The germline CDR1 and CDR2 sequences are SGHTA and FQGNSA. The CDR3 protein is CASSLAVLVLNEQFF. The CDR3 DNA reads as TGTGCCAGCAGCTTAGCTGTACTAGTTCTCAATGAGCAGTTCTTC.

This chain links TRBV7-6 with TRBJ2-7, with 8 bases aligning to TRBD2. This CDR3 comprises 16 residues. V shed 5 bases, J shed 2 bases, and the junction held 11 bases outside the gene matches. Germline V gives CDR1 SGHVS, CDR2 FNYEAQ. The CDR3 spells CASSLRRPSGPYEQYV. The CDR3 DNA follows: TGTGCCAGCAGCCTCCGGCGGCCTAGCGGGCCCTACGAGCAGTACGTC.

The rearrangement joins TRBV11-3 to TRBJ1-2, with D maybe TRBD1 (5 bases). Germline CDR1 is SGHNT and CDR2 is YENEEA. The V end lost 5 bases, the J end lost 1 base, and 14 bases lay between the germline ends. The length of the CDR3 is 15 residues. As DNA, the CDR3 is TGTGCCAGCAGCCAACGCGCGACAGTTAACTATGGCTACACCTTC. Translated: CASSQRATVNYGYTF.

This rearrangement joins TRBV9 to TRBJ1-5; no firm D call. Germline V lookup: CDR1 SGDLS, CDR2 YYNGEE. V gave up 0 bases and J gave up 2 bases, with 9 bases separating them. This CDR3 spans 15 amino acids. CDR3 amino acids: CASSVGEGRNQPQHF. CDR3 coding DNA: TGTGCCAGCAGCGTAGGAGAAGGGCGCAATCAGCCCCAGCATTTT.

V usage is TRBV30 and J usage is TRBJ2-7, with TRBD2 matching 11 bases. The germline V gene has CDR1 GTSNPN and CDR2 SVGIG (reference sequence). V was clipped by 2 bases and J by 6 bases; unmatched bases: 3. The CDR3 is 13 amino acids. CDR3 bases: TGTGCCTGGAGTCCGGGGACTAGCGGCGAGCAGTACTTC. Protein: CAWSPGTSGEQYF. Supplemented by reference TRBV30 and TRBJ2-7, the full variable domain reads SQTIHQWPATLVQPVGSPLSLECTVEGTSNPNLYWYRQAAGRGLQLLFYSVGIGQISSEVPQNLSASRPQDRQFILSSKKLLLSDSGFYLCAWSPGTSGEQYFGPGTRLTVT.

The V call is TRBV5-1, the J call TRBJ2-1; 7 bases map to TRBD1. V lost 0 bases, J lost 5 bases, and 8 bases stayed unmatched. Germline loops: CDR1 SGHRS, CDR2 YFSETQ. There are 16 residues in the CDR3. CDR3 sequence (DNA): TGCGCCAGCAGCTTGGGGGCAGGGGGTGGAAACAATGAGCAGTTCTTC. Protein sequence: CASSLGAGGGNNEQFF.

This clone appeared once. This chain joins TRBV27 and TRBJ2-2; D may correspond to TRBD1 or TRBD2 (6 bases each). Trimming stripped 3 bases from V and 2 bases from J, with 13 bases between. CDR3 length equals 16 residues. Germline V CDR1 and CDR2: MNHEY, SMNVEV (reference sequence). The CDR3 here is CASSLVGGPNTGELFF. The CDR3 region has the DNA TGTGCCAGCAGTTTGGTGGGGGGCCCTAACACCGGGGAGCTGTTTTTT.

The J gene is TRBJ1-3, the V gene TRBV30; D not certain. Germline V gives CDR1 GTSNPN, CDR2 SVGIG (reference sequence). V lost 0 bases and J 3 bases, leaving 9 bases between the germline ends. The CDR3 runs to 14 residues. DNA of the CDR3: TGTGCCTGGAGTGTACACAGAAGTGGAAACACCATATATTTT. It is translated as CAWSVHRSGNTIYF.

V is TRBV19 and J is TRBJ2-3; 7 bases fit TRBD2. V dropped 6 bases and J dropped 3; count of bases not matched to a gene: 9. There are 15 residues in the CDR3. Germline V gives CDR1 LNHDA, CDR2 SQIVND (reference sequence). The CDR3 is CASSRAGEATDTQYF. As DNA, the CDR3 is TGTGCCAGTAGCCGGGCGGGGGAGGCGACAGATACGCAGTATTTT.

The chain combines TRBV5-4 with TRBJ2-5; 7 bases fit TRBD2. Germline assignment: CDR1 SGHNT and CDR2 YYREEE (reference sequence). The J segment lost 0 bases and the V segment lost 1 base, leaving 3 bases of the junction unmatched. This CDR3 region has 15 residues. The CDR3 region is CASSLSSGNQETQYF. The CDR3 nucleotides are TGTGCCAGCAGCTTGTCTAGCGGAAACCAAGAGACCCAGTACTTC.

This chain uses TRBV27 with TRBJ2-7; 10 nucleotides line up with TRBD2. Losses at the gene ends were 3 bases for V and 0 bases for J; bases not matched to a gene: 8. The CDR3 has 17 amino acids. Germline assignment: CDR1 MNHEY and CDR2 SMNVEV (reference sequence). In DNA, the CDR3 is TGTGCCAGCAGTTTCCAATTTGTAGCGGGAGGCTCCTACGAGCAGTACTTC. It is translated as CASSFQFVAGGSYEQYF.

The CDR3 protein is CASSMGGRGGETQYF. The CDR3 region has the DNA TGTGCCAGTAGTATGGGAGGGCGCGGGGGAGAGACCCAGTACTTC. This chain links TRBV19 with TRBJ2-5; 7 positions match TRBD2. The CDR3 contains 15 residues. Germline V lookup: CDR1 LNHDA, CDR2 SQIVND (reference sequence). V was pared by 3 bases and J by 4 bases, with 8 bases of the junction left unmatched.

The V and J genes are TRBV15 and TRBJ1-5; D unclear. Germline CDR1 LNHNV, CDR2 YYDKDF (reference sequence). V lost 0 bases to trimming and J lost 5 bases, with 11 bases between them. This CDR3 contains 15 residues. CDR3: CATSRDLTKDQPQHF. The CDR3, as DNA: TGTGCCACCAGCAGAGATTTGACAAAGGATCAGCCCCAGCATTTT.